The 25 T cell receptor beta chains given below trace back to one sample, sequenced in a study of shared clonotypes between healthy human individuals. This table comes from immunoSEQ multiplex PCR, and its TCRdb copy is limited to in-frame clones, with some not included. Among fewer than 400,000 clones listed, approximately 74% were seen once. The sequenced sample consisted of memory CD4+ T cells sorted from blood. Subset described: CD45RA-negative fraction. These receptors were obtained from a man aged 25-45 years in good health.

The chain carries TRBV28 and TRBJ2-7; 10 nucleotides line up with TRBD2. Germline assignment: CDR1 MDHEN and CDR2 SYDVKM. The CDR3 sequence is 17 residues long. The junction had 12 bases not matched to a gene; V was cut back by 3 bases and J by 4 bases. CDR3: CASSFMGSGRNSYEQYF. Here the CDR3 DNA reads TGTGCCAGCAGTTTTATGGGTAGCGGGAGGAATTCTTACGAGCAGTACTTC.

The chain links TRBV9 to TRBJ1-1, with TRBD1 matching 12 bases. The ends lost 2 bases at V and 8 bases at J; junction bases unmatched: 1. The V gene's germline CDR1 is SGDLS and CDR2 YYNGEE. The CDR3 has 13 residues. The CDR3 coding sequence is TGTGCCAGCAGCGTTGGGACAGGGGGCGAAGCTTTCTTT. Protein: CASSVGTGGEAFF.

The chain combines TRBV19 with TRBJ2-7; D remains unclear. In germline, CDR1 is LNHDA, CDR2 SQIVND (reference sequence). This CDR3 has 14 amino acids. Trimming took off 6 bases at V and 4 bases at J, with 16 bases between the two ends. Written as DNA, the CDR3 is TGTGCCAGTAGAGGTAGACCACCTTCGTACGAGCAGTACTTC. The encoded protein is CASRGRPPSYEQYF.

The chain joins TRBV27 to TRBJ1-5; D remains ambiguous. Per the germline V gene, CDR1 is MNHEY and CDR2 is SMNVEV (reference sequence). The germline V and J ends were trimmed by 6 bases and 2 bases, with 11 bases remaining between them. CDR3 length: 14 residues. In DNA form, the CDR3 reads TGTGCCAGCAGGTCTGGGGTCGGCAATCAGCCCCAGCATTTT. Translating it yields CASRSGVGNQPQHF.

The chain uses TRBV6-1 and TRBJ2-3; D possibly matches TRBD1 or TRBD2 (5 bases each). V lost 6 bases, J lost 7 bases, and 14 bases lay in between. The CDR3 contains 13 residues. Germline V gene sequence: CDR1 MNHNS, CDR2 SASEGT. The CDR3 coding sequence is TGTGCCAGCAGCCTACTAGGGGTAAATACGCAGTATTTT. Protein: CASSLLGVNTQYF.

The chain carries TRBV5-4 and TRBJ2-5; 9 bases fit TRBD1. The ends lost 4 bases at V and 5 bases at J; junction bases unmatched: 9. The germline V gene encodes CDR1 SGHNT and CDR2 YYREEE (reference sequence). The CDR3 is 15 residues long. The CDR3 coding sequence is TGTGCCAGCAGCCTACGGGGACAGGGCGGCGAGACCCAGTACTTC. Its protein product is CASSLRGQGGETQYF.

This clone was picked up a small number of times. The CDR3 spells CASSPPGLAAEQYF. As DNA, the CDR3 is TGTGCCAGCAGTCCGCCGGGACTAGCGGCCGAGCAGTACTTC. The J gene is TRBJ2-7, the V gene TRBV7-8, with 11 bases that match TRBD2. Germline loops: CDR1 SGHVS, CDR2 FQNEAQ. The CDR3 has 14 amino acids. Losses at the gene ends were 6 bases for V and 6 bases for J; bases not matched to a gene: 7.

The chain uses TRBV2 and TRBJ2-5, with 9 bases aligning to TRBD1. The junction had 10 bases not matched to a gene; V was cut back by 6 bases and J by 5 bases. This CDR3 has 15 amino acids. Germline V gene lookup returns CDR1 SNHLY and CDR2 FYNNEI. CDR3 protein: CASRGDRGGLETQYF. CDR3 nucleotides: TGTGCCAGCAGAGGAGACAGGGGGGGCCTGGAGACCCAGTACTTC.

This clone was seen a handful of times. V gene TRBV2 combines with J gene TRBJ1-5; TRBD1 might be the D (6 bases). CDR1 is SNHLY, CDR2 FYNNEI, per germline. This CDR3 is built from 13 residues. V was shortened by 7 bases and J by 2 bases, with 9 bases between the two germline ends. The DNA of the CDR3 is TGTGCCAGCAACAGGGCCGGCAATCAGCCCCAGCATTTT. Protein product: CASNRAGNQPQHF.

This sequence joins TRBV19 and TRBJ2-5; the D is unclear. CDR1 LNHDA and CDR2 SQIVND come from the germline V gene (reference sequence). This CDR3 comprises 13 residues. The ends were cut back, 3 bases at V and 5 bases at J, with 10 bases in the middle. CDR3 protein: CASSIGSAETQYF. The CDR3 nucleotides read TGTGCCAGTAGTATCGGCAGTGCCGAGACCCAGTACTTC.

V is TRBV5-1 and J is TRBJ2-2; TRBD2 matches 7 bases. From germline, CDR1 is SGHRS and CDR2 YFSETQ. The CDR3 sequence is 14 residues long. The V and J ends lost 6 bases and 1 base, in that order; junction bases with no gene match: 3. The CDR3 here is CASTGLENTGELFF. CDR3 DNA: TGCGCCAGCACCGGACTAGAGAACACCGGGGAGCTGTTTTTT.

The chain couples TRBV11-2 to TRBJ2-7, with 9 bases that match TRBD2. CDR1 and CDR2 from the germline V gene are SGHAT and FQNNGV. The CDR3 loop spans 19 amino acids. The junction had 17 bases not matched to a gene; V was cut back by 0 bases and J by 5 bases. The DNA of the CDR3 is TGTGCCAGCAGCTTAGATCCCCAGGGTGGCGCGGGAGGGAGGAACGAGCAGTACTTC. It codes for CASSLDPQGGAGGRNEQYF.

The rearrangement joins TRBV28 to TRBJ2-3; 7 bases map to TRBD1. The CDR3 has 13 residues. Germline CDR1 and CDR2: MDHEN and SYDVKM. Trimming took 5 bases from V and 10 from J; bases not matched to a gene: 9. CDR3 residues: CASSQIRQGAQYF. For the CDR3, the DNA is TGTGCCAGCAGTCAAATAAGACAGGGCGCGCAGTATTTT.

The V call is TRBV7-2, the J call TRBJ2-4; no clear D. The length of the CDR3 is 14 residues. Germline V gives CDR1 SGHTA, CDR2 FQGNSA. Deletions cut 1 base from V and 0 bases from J, with 4 bases between. The CDR3 loop reads CASSLVVAKNIQYF. CDR3 DNA: TGTGCCAGCAGCTTAGTCGTAGCCAAAAACATTCAGTACTTC.

J is TRBJ2-7 and V is TRBV5-6; D gene uncertain. The CDR3 contains 15 residues. CDR1 SGHDT and CDR2 YYEEEE come from the germline V gene. V was shortened by 1 base and J by 3 bases, with 14 bases between the two germline ends. Here the CDR3 DNA reads TGTGCCAGCAGCTTGTGGCTAGTAGGGAACTACGAGCAGTACTTC. Amino acids: CASSLWLVGNYEQYF.

The J gene is TRBJ2-7, the V gene TRBV7-6; 7 positions agree with TRBD2. V shed 1 base and J 5 bases; nucleotides not matched to a gene: 11. In germline, CDR1 is SGHVS, CDR2 FNYEAQ. The CDR3 runs to 16 residues. The CDR3 nucleotides read TGTGCCAGCAGCTTAGGTATCGGGCTAGCGGTCCACGAGCAGTACTTC. Residues: CASSLGIGLAVHEQYF.

The V gene is TRBV5-1, the J gene TRBJ1-3, with 9 bases that match TRBD1. After removal of 4 bases from V and 0 bases from J, the junction contained 5 bases not matched to a gene. Germline V CDR1 and CDR2: SGHRS, YFSETQ. The CDR3 extends over 16 amino acids. CDR3 residues: CASSLGQGTSGNTIYF. In DNA form, the CDR3 reads TGCGCCAGCAGCCTGGGACAGGGTACCTCTGGAAACACCATATATTTT. The full variable domain, rest sourced from reference TRBV5-1 and TRBJ1-3, is KAGVTQTPRYLIKTRGQQVTLSCSPISGHRSVSWYQQTPGQGLQFLFEYFSETQRNKGNFPGRFSGRQFSNSRSEMNVSTLELGDSALYLCASSLGQGTSGNTIYFGEGSWLTVV.

This chain links TRBV19 with TRBJ1-1; 8 bases are a match to TRBD1. This CDR3 is built from 16 residues. V was pared by 3 bases and J by 2 bases, with 8 bases of the junction left unmatched. Germline assignment: CDR1 LNHDA and CDR2 SQIVND (reference sequence). The DNA for the CDR3 is TGTGCCAGTAGTATTGGTAGGACAGGGAGTAACACTGAAGCTTTCTTT. This encodes CASSIGRTGSNTEAFF. Full variable domain (missing parts from reference TRBV19 and TRBJ1-1): DGGITQSPKYLFRKEGQNVTLSCEQNLNHDAMYWYRQDPGQGLRLIYYSQIVNDFQKGDIAEGYSVSREKKESFPLTVTSAQKNPTAFYLCASSIGRTGSNTEAFFGQGTRLTVV.

This chain links TRBV15 with TRBJ1-2; 11 bases align to TRBD1. CDR1 is LNHNV and CDR2 is YYDKDF in the germline V gene (reference sequence). V dropped 1 base and J dropped 6; count of bases not matched to a gene: 4. CDR3 length: 15 residues. CDR3 sequence: CATSRAGTGGDGYTF. CDR3 sequence (DNA): TGTGCCACCAGCAGAGCCGGGACAGGGGGTGATGGCTACACCTTC.

The sample holds a few counts of this clone. The V call is TRBV9, the J call TRBJ2-1; no definite D call. Germline CDR1 is SGDLS and CDR2 is YYNGEE. CDR3 length: 17 amino acids. Trimming left V 0 bases short and J 0 bases short, with 13 bases between. The CDR3 spells CASSVDGIKISYNEQFF. The DNA of the CDR3 is TGTGCCAGCAGCGTAGATGGCATTAAGATCTCCTACAATGAGCAGTTCTTC.

CDR3 bases: TGTGCCAGCAGCTTAGCGGGAGGCGCAGATACGCAGTATTTT. Translated: CASSLAGGADTQYF. The chain couples TRBV11-3 to TRBJ2-3, with 7 bases that match TRBD2. The CDR3 has 14 residues. Germline values: CDR1 SGHNT, CDR2 YENEEA. The V segment lost 1 base and the J segment 4 bases; nucleotides outside the gene matches: 2.

The rearrangement uses TRBV30 and TRBJ1-1; D possibly corresponds to TRBD1 (5 bases). V shed 7 bases and J shed 3 bases, with 12 bases lying between them. Germline assignment: CDR1 GTSNPN and CDR2 SVGIG (reference sequence). The CDR3 covers 12 residues. In DNA, the CDR3 is TGTGCCTCACGCCTCAGGGACACTGAAGCTTTCTTT. Its protein is CASRLRDTEAFF.

The chain employs TRBV5-1 and TRBJ2-7; weak D call: TRBD1 (6 bases). There are 13 residues in the CDR3. The V and J ends lost 2 bases and 5 bases respectively, with 11 bases between them. Germline CDR1 reads SGHRS; CDR2 reads YFSETQ. The CDR3, as DNA: TGCGCCAGCAGCTTACAGGGTTTGGACGAGCAGTACTTC. Its translation is CASSLQGLDEQYF.

The J gene is TRBJ1-1, the V gene TRBV27; TRBD1 is a possible D gene (6 bases). The CDR3 consists of 14 residues. Germline lookup yields CDR1 MNHEY and CDR2 SMNVEV (reference sequence). The V end lost 4 bases, the J end lost 3 bases, and 12 bases lay between the germline ends. CDR3 coding DNA: TGTGCCAGCAGTTGGCAGGGGCGGGACACTGAAGCTTTCTTT. Translating gives CASSWQGRDTEAFF.

This clone was seen a few times. The J gene is TRBJ2-1, the V gene TRBV5-1; either TRBD1 or TRBD2 may fit D (5 bases each). The germline V gene has CDR1 SGHRS and CDR2 YFSETQ. The V and J ends lost 6 bases and 3 bases respectively, with 13 bases between them. The CDR3 covers 14 residues. This chain's CDR3 is CASTPGGGYNEQFF. The CDR3 DNA follows: TGCGCCAGCACCCCTGGGGGTGGCTACAATGAGCAGTTCTTC.